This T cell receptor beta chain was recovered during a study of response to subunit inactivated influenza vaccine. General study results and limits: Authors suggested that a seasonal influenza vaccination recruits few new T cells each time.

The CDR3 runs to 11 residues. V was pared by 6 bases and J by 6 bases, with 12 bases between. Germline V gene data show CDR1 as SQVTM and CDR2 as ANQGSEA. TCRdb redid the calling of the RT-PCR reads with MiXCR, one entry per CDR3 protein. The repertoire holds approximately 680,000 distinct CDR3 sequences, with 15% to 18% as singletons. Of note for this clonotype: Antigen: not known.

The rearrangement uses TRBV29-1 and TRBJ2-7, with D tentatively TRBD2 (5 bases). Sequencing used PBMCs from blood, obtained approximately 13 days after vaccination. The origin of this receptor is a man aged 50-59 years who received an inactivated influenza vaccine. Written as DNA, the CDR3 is TGCAGCGTCAGTCAGCGGTTCGAGCAGTACTTC. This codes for CSVSQRFEQYF.